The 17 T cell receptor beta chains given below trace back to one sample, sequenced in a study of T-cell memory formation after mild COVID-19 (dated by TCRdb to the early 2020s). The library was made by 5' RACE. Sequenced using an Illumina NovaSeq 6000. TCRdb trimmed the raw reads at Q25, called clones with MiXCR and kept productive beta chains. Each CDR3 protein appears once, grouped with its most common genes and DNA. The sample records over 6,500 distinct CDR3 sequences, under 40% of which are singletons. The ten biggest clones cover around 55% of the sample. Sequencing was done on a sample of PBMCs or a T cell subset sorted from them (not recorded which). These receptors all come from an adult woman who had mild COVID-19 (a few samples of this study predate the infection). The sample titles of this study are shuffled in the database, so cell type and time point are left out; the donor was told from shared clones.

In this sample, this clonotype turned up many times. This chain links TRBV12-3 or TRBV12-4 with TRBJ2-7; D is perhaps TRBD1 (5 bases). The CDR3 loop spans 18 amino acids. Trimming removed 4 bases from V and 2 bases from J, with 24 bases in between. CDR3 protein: CASSSTLGAGNLTYEQYF. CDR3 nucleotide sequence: TGTGCCAGCAGTTCAACTCTAGGGGCAGGGAACCTTACCTACGAGCAGTACTTC.

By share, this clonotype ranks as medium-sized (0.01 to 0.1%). Written as DNA, the CDR3 is TGTGCCAGCAGCCCCATGGGGTCCTACGAGCAGTACTTC. This translates into CASSPMGSYEQYF. The gene calls are TRBV7-2 and TRBJ2-7; D is unresolved. CDR3 length: 13 residues. Trimming shortened V by 5 bases and J by 1 base, and 9 bases separated the two germline ends. The germline V gene has CDR1 SGHTA and CDR2 FQGNSA.

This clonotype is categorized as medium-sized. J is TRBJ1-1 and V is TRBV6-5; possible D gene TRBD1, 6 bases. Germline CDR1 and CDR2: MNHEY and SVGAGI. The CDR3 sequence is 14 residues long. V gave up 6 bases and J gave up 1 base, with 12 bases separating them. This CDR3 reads CASSPKGGNTEAFF. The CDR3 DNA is TGTGCCAGCAGCCCAAAGGGGGGGAACACTGAAGCTTTCTTT.

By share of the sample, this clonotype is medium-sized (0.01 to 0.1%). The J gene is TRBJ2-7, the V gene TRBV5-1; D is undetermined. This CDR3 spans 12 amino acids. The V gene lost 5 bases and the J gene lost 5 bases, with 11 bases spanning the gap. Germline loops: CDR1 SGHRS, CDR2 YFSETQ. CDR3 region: CASSTTVHEQYF. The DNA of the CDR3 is TGCGCCAGCAGTACGACTGTCCACGAGCAGTACTTC.

CDR3 sequence reads: CASSLLGRGGTDTQYF. The CDR3 DNA follows: TGTGCCAGCAGCCTGCTGGGGCGGGGGGGCACAGATACGCAGTATTTT. The chain combines TRBV11-2 with TRBJ2-3, with 8 bases identical to TRBD2. Unmatched junction bases numbered 8, after V lost 5 bases and J lost 1 base. There are 16 residues in the CDR3. CDR1 is SGHAT and CDR2 is FQNNGV in the germline V gene.

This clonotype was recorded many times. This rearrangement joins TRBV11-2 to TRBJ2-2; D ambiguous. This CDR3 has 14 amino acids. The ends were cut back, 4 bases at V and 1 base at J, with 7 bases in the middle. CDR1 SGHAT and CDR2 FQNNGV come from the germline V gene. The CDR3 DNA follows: TGTGCCAGCAGCTCACTTCAGAACACCGGGGAGCTGTTTTTT. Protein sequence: CASSSLQNTGELFF.

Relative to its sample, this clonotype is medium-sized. The CDR3 nucleotides are TGCAGTGCTAGAGATTTCGACAAGCGTAGTCCCTACGAGCAGTACTTC. Translating it yields CSARDFDKRSPYEQYF. The chain couples TRBV20-1 to TRBJ2-7, with D hard to call. CDR1 DFQATT and CDR2 SNEGSKA come from the germline V gene (reference sequence). CDR3 length: 16 residues. Trimming stripped 0 bases from V and 2 bases from J, with 17 bases between.

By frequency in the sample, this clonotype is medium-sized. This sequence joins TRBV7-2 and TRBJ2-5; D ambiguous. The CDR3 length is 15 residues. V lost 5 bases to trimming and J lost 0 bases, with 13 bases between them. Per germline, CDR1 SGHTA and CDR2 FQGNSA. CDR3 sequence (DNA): TGTGCCAGCAGCAATGATCAGGCGTACCAAGAGACCCAGTACTTC. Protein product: CASSNDQAYQETQYF.

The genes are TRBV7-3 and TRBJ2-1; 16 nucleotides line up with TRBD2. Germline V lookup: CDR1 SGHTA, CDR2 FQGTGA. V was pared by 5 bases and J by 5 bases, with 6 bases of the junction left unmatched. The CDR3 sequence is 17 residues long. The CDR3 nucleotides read TGTGCCAGCAGCACAGGGACTAGCGGGGGGGCCCACAATGAGCAGTTCTTC. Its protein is CASSTGTSGGAHNEQFF. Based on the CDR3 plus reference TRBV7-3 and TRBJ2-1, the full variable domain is GAGVSQTPSNKVTEKGKYVELRCDPISGHTALYWYRQSLGQGPEFLIYFQGTGAADDSGLPNDRFFAVRPEGSVSTLKIQRTERGDSAVYLCASSTGTSGGAHNEQFFGPGTRLTVL.

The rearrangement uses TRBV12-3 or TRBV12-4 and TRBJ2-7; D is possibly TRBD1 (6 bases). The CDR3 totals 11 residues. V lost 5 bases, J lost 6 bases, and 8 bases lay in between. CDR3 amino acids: CASSAGVEQYF. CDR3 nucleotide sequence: TGTGCCAGCAGTGCAGGGGTCGAGCAGTACTTC.

The CDR3 coding sequence is TGTGCCAGCAGCCCCTATAGCGGGGGGCCAGGAGAGACCCAGTACTTC. Its translation: CASSPYSGGPGETQYF. The chain carries TRBV9 and TRBJ2-5; 10 bases fit TRBD2. CDR1 SGDLS and CDR2 YYNGEE come from the germline V gene. This CDR3 is built from 16 residues. The ends lost 4 bases at V and 4 bases at J; junction bases unmatched: 10. Full variable domain (outside the CDR3, taken from reference TRBV9 and TRBJ2-5): DSGVTQTPKHLITATGQRVTLRCSPRSGDLSVYWYQQSLDQGLQFLIQYYNGEERAKGNILERFSAQQFPDLHSELNLSSLELGDSALYFCASSPYSGGPGETQYFGPGTRLLVL.

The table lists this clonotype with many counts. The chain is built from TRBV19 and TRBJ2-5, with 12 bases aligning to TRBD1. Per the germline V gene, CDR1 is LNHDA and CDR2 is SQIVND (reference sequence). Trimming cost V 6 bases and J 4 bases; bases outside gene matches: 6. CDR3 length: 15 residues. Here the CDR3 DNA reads TGTGCCAGTAGAATTTGGGACAGGGGGCTAGAGACCCAGTACTTC. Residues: CASRIWDRGLETQYF.

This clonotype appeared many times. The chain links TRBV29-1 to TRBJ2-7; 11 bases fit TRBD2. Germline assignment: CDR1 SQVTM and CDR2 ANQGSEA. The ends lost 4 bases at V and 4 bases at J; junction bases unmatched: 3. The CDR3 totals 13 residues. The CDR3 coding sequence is TGCAGCGTTGGGACTAGCGGGCCATACGAGCAGTACTTC. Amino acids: CSVGTSGPYEQYF.

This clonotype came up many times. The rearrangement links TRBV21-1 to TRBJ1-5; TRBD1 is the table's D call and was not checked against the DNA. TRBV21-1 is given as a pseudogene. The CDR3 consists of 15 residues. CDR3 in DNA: TGTGCCAGCAGCCAAGGGGGACAGGATAGTCAGCCCCAGCATTTT. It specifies CASSQGGQDSQPQHF.

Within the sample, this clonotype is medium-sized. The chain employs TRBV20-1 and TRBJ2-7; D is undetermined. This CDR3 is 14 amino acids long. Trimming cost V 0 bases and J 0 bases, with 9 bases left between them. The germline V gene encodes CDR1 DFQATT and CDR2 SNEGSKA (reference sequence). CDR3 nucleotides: TGCAGTGCTAGAGACAGCGAGCTCTCCTACGAGCAGTACTTC. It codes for CSARDSELSYEQYF.

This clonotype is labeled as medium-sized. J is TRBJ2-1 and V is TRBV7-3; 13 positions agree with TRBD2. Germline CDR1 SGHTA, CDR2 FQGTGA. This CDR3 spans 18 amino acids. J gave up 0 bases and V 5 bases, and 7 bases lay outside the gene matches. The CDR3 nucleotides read TGTGCCAGCAGCATACTAGCGGGAGGGCCAAGCTCCTACAATGAGCAGTTCTTC. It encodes CASSILAGGPSSYNEQFF.

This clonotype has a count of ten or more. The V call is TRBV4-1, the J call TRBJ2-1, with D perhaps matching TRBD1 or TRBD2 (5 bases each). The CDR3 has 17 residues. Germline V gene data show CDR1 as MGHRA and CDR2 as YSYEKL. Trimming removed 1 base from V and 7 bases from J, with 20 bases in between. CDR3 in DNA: TGCGCCAGCAGCCAAGCGCCACTTCAGGGACCCCTAAATGAGCAGTTCTTC. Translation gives CASSQAPLQGPLNEQFF.